Below, 21 T cell receptor beta chains from the same sample are listed, as sequenced in a study of blood T cell repertoires in COVID-19. Generated by immunoSEQ multiplex PCR, the TCRdb table keeps only in-frame clones and is missing some. Among approximately 250,000 clones listed, around nine tenths were seen once. Material: peripheral blood. These receptors came from a woman aged 60 to 75 with COVID-19, enrolled during active disease.

The chain uses TRBV28 and TRBJ1-2; the D is unclear. Trimming shortened V by 2 bases and J by 4 bases, and 17 bases separated the two germline ends. The CDR3 totals 16 residues. Germline V gives CDR1 MDHEN, CDR2 SYDVKM. The CDR3 region is CASSLAPDRPFYGYTF. The CDR3, as DNA: TGTGCCAGCAGTTTAGCCCCAGATCGCCCCTTCTATGGCTACACCTTC.

This clone turned up a few times. This chain joins TRBV18 and TRBJ2-5, with TRBD2 matching over 7 bases. The CDR3 is 13 residues long. With V trimmed by 3 bases and J by 4 bases, 2 bases remained unmatched. The germline V gene has CDR1 KGHSH and CDR2 LQKENI. This chain's CDR3 is CASSPSGGETQYF. For the CDR3, the DNA is TGTGCCAGCTCACCTTCGGGGGGAGAGACCCAGTACTTC. Together with reference TRBV18 and TRBJ2-5, the CDR3 gives the full variable domain: NAGVMQNPRHLVRRRGQEARLRCSPMKGHSHVYWYRQLPEEGLKFMVYLQKENIIDESGMPKERFSAEFPKEGPSILRIQQVVRGDSAAYFCASSPSGGETQYFGPGTRLLVL.

The genes are TRBV14 and TRBJ2-5, with 9 bases identical to TRBD1. The CDR3 is 15 amino acids. The V gene end was trimmed by 6 bases and the J gene end by 5 bases; junction bases not matched to a gene: 10. The germline V gene has CDR1 SGHDN and CDR2 FVKESK. DNA of the CDR3: TGTGCCAGCAGTAGAGGAGGGACAGGGATGGAGACCCAGTACTTC. This codes for CASSRGGTGMETQYF.

This chain connects TRBV5-1 to TRBJ2-1; the D is unclear. The CDR3 spans 13 residues. The V and J ends lost 5 bases and 5 bases respectively, with 11 bases between them. The germline gives CDR1 SGHRS, CDR2 YFSETQ. The CDR3 loop is CASRMGPNNEQFF. The CDR3 region has the DNA TGCGCCAGCAGAATGGGCCCGAACAATGAGCAGTTCTTC.

This sequence joins TRBV5-1 and TRBJ2-1; 15 nucleotides match TRBD2. This CDR3 has 17 residues. The germline CDR1 and CDR2 sequences are SGHRS and YFSETQ. The J segment lost 4 bases and the V segment lost 4 bases, leaving 6 bases of the junction unmatched. In nucleotides, the CDR3 is TGCGCCAGCAGCCCAGGACTAGCGGGAGGGCAGTACAATGAGCAGTTCTTC. Amino acids: CASSPGLAGGQYNEQFF. The full variable domain, completed using reference TRBV5-1 and TRBJ2-1, is KAGVTQTPRYLIKTRGQQVTLSCSPISGHRSVSWYQQTPGQGLQFLFEYFSETQRNKGNFPGRFSGRQFSNSRSEMNVSTLELGDSALYLCASSPGLAGGQYNEQFFGPGTRLTVL.

Points on this clone: This CDR3 is also generated by other DNA sequences in the sample. This chain uses TRBV9 with TRBJ1-5; D gene uncertain. The CDR3 is 15 amino acids. V was shortened by 0 bases and J by 3 bases, with 10 bases between the two germline ends. From germline, CDR1 is SGDLS and CDR2 YYNGEE. The CDR3 loop is CASSVGLQDNQPQHF. The CDR3 DNA is TGTGCCAGCAGCGTAGGGTTGCAGGACAATCAGCCCCAGCATTTT. The full variable domain, with the rest looked up from reference TRBV9 and TRBJ1-5, is DSGVTQTPKHLITATGQRVTLRCSPRSGDLSVYWYQQSLDQGLQFLIQYYNGEERAKGNILERFSAQQFPDLHSELNLSSLELGDSALYFCASSVGLQDNQPQHFGDGTRLSIL.

The genes are TRBV18 and TRBJ2-3; 9 bases fit TRBD2. The V gene end was trimmed by 3 bases and the J gene end by 3 bases; junction bases not matched to a gene: 7. The CDR3 is 16 amino acids. Germline-derived CDR1 and CDR2 are KGHSH and LQKENI. In DNA form, the CDR3 reads TGTGCCAGCTCACCTGGGACTAGCTTATTAACAGATACGCAGTATTTT. This codes for CASSPGTSLLTDTQYF.

For this clone: Other DNA sequences in this sample translate to the same CDR3. The chain has TRBV5-1 and TRBJ1-4; 9 bases are shared with TRBD1. The CDR3 contains 14 residues. Germline values: CDR1 SGHRS, CDR2 YFSETQ. V lost 4 bases, J lost 6 bases, and 4 bases stayed unmatched. The CDR3 spells CASSQGQGDEKLFF. In DNA form, the CDR3 reads TGCGCCAGCAGCCAGGGACAGGGTGATGAAAAACTGTTTTTT.

This chain connects TRBV2 to TRBJ2-6; 8 nucleotides align to TRBD1. Trimming cost V 6 bases and J 4 bases; bases outside gene matches: 5. In germline, CDR1 is SNHLY, CDR2 FYNNEI. The CDR3 totals 15 residues. The CDR3 coding sequence is TGTGCCAGCAGAGGGGACAGGCTAGGGGCCAACGTCCTGACTTTC. Its translation is CASRGDRLGANVLTF.

The gene calls are TRBV18 and TRBJ1-6; 7 bases agree with TRBD1. Per the germline V gene, CDR1 is KGHSH and CDR2 is LQKENI. This CDR3 region has 16 residues. Trimming took 5 bases from V and 0 from J; bases not matched to a gene: 4. The CDR3 spells CASSATGSSYNSPLHF. For the CDR3, the DNA is TGTGCCAGCTCAGCGACAGGGAGCTCCTATAATTCACCCCTCCACTTT. The complete variable domain, with remaining parts taken from reference TRBV18 and TRBJ1-6, reads NAGVMQNPRHLVRRRGQEARLRCSPMKGHSHVYWYRQLPEEGLKFMVYLQKENIIDESGMPKERFSAEFPKEGPSILRIQQVVRGDSAAYFCASSATGSSYNSPLHFGNGTRLTVT.

The chain employs TRBV10-3 and TRBJ2-2; TRBD1 matches 8 bases. CDR1 is ENHRY, CDR2 SYGVKD, per germline. The ends lost 7 bases at V and 4 bases at J; junction bases unmatched: 5. This CDR3 has 14 amino acids. The CDR3 bases are TGTGCCATCACGGGGACAGGAGGCACCGGGGAGCTGTTTTTT. As protein: CAITGTGGTGELFF.

The gene calls are TRBV3-1 (or the pseudogene TRBV3-2) and TRBJ2-1; 15 bases line up with TRBD2. Germline V lookup: CDR1 LGHDT, CDR2 YNNKEL (reference sequence). The CDR3 consists of 18 residues. Losses at the gene ends were 3 bases for V and 2 bases for J; bases not matched to a gene: 5. CDR3 nucleotides: TGTGCCAGCAGCCATTTGGGACTAGCGGGAGGAACCTACAATGAGCAGTTCTTC. This codes for CASSHLGLAGGTYNEQFF.

The chain is built from TRBV4-1 and TRBJ1-5, with 9 nucleotides matching TRBD1. Germline V gives CDR1 MGHRA, CDR2 YSYEKL. The CDR3 consists of 15 residues. V lost 3 bases, J lost 9 bases, and 9 bases stayed unmatched. The CDR3 region is CASSQDTQGARPQHF. DNA of the CDR3: TGCGCCAGCAGCCAGGACACACAGGGGGCGCGGCCCCAGCATTTT.

This rearrangement joins TRBV10-3 to TRBJ2-5; 8 nucleotides match TRBD2. With 0 bases clipped from V and 5 bases from J, the junction kept 5 bases outside the gene matches. Germline lookup yields CDR1 ENHRY and CDR2 SYGVKD. The CDR3 length is 15 residues. As DNA, the CDR3 is TGTGCCATCAGTGAGTCCGGGGGGGGGCCGGAGACCCAGTACTTC. Its protein product is CAISESGGGPETQYF.

V and J are TRBV9 and TRBJ2-7; D ambiguous. The CDR3 extends over 15 amino acids. Trimming left V 2 bases short and J 7 bases short, with 19 bases between. From germline, CDR1 is SGDLS and CDR2 YYNGEE. The CDR3, as DNA: TGTGCCAGCAGCGTTGGTCTACCTACCACCGGGGAGCAGTACTTC. This encodes CASSVGLPTTGEQYF.

The chain employs TRBV29-1 and TRBJ1-2; no clear D gene. V was clipped by 4 bases and J by 2 bases, with 11 bases between them. Germline lookup yields CDR1 SQVTM and CDR2 ANQGSEA. CDR3 length: 13 residues. The CDR3 region is CSVGWGANYGYTF. CDR3 bases: TGCAGCGTTGGGTGGGGAGCCAACTATGGCTACACCTTC.

This chain connects TRBV28 to TRBJ2-1; the match to TRBD2 covers 9 bases. Germline CDR1 MDHEN, CDR2 SYDVKM. This CDR3 contains 15 residues. CDR3 sequence reads: CATAESSGNLNEQFF. The CDR3 DNA is TGTGCTACGGCCGAGTCTAGCGGGAACCTCAATGAGCAGTTCTTC.

The chain employs TRBV6-5 and TRBJ1-3; 7 positions agree with TRBD1. CDR3 length: 15 amino acids. J lost 4 bases, V lost 2 bases, and 5 bases had no gene match. Germline values: CDR1 MNHEY, CDR2 SVGAGI. In nucleotides, the CDR3 is TGTGCCAGCAGTTACAGGGGGCAGGTCGGAAACACCATATATTTT. This codes for CASSYRGQVGNTIYF.

The rearrangement joins TRBV15 to TRBJ1-1, with D hard to call. V lost 0 bases, J lost 3 bases, and 14 bases lay in between. The CDR3 is 16 residues long. CDR1 is LNHNV and CDR2 is YYDKDF in the germline V gene (reference sequence). Here the CDR3 DNA reads TGTGCCACCAGCAGAGATTCCTGGGAGGAACACACTGAAGCTTTCTTT. This sequence encodes CATSRDSWEEHTEAFF.

This rearrangement joins TRBV5-4 to TRBJ2-1; maybe TRBD1 (5 bases). CDR1 and CDR2 from the germline V gene are SGHNT and YYREEE (reference sequence). The CDR3 consists of 14 residues. Trimming removed 0 bases from V and 5 bases from J, with 9 bases in between. The CDR3 region is CASSLGQTNNEQFF. The DNA for the CDR3 is TGTGCCAGCAGCTTGGGACAGACCAACAATGAGCAGTTCTTC. The full variable domain, completed using reference TRBV5-4 and TRBJ2-1, is ETGVTQSPTHLIKTRGQQVTLRCSSQSGHNTVSWYQQALGQGPQFIFQYYREEENGRGNFPPRFSGLQFPNYSSELNVNALELDDSALYLCASSLGQTNNEQFFGPGTRLTVL.

The J gene is TRBJ1-4, the V gene TRBV30; 7 bases align to TRBD1. Trimming cost V 3 bases and J 5 bases; bases outside gene matches: 15. CDR3 length equals 17 residues. Germline V gives CDR1 GTSNPN, CDR2 SVGIG (reference sequence). CDR3 bases: TGTGCCTGGAGCGCTCGCCATTCCGGGACAGAAAATGAAAAACTGTTTTTT. Amino acid sequence: CAWSARHSGTENEKLFF. Looking up the rest from reference TRBV30 and TRBJ1-4 gives the full variable domain: SQTIHQWPATLVQPVGSPLSLECTVEGTSNPNLYWYRQAAGRGLQLLFYSVGIGQISSEVPQNLSASRPQDRQFILSSKKLLLSDSGFYLCAWSARHSGTENEKLFFGSGTQLSVL.